This T cell receptor beta chain was obtained from a study of blood T cell repertoires in COVID-19 (dated by TCRdb to the early 2020s). Looking at the study overall: Samples from collaborators originated in the United States, Italy and Spain and spanned both the acute and convalescent phases of COVID-19. Deeply sampled blood TCRbeta repertoires from subjects exposed to, actively infected with, or recovered from COVID-19 were included in the dataset. Samples were obtained from the ongoing ImmuneRACE study (first 160 participants) and from 950 to 1,500 subjects provided by 6 global collaborators. The prospective study material was composed of cDNA or gDNA derived from T cells, B-cell-depleted T cells, or PBMCs. A freely available public database, intended as a resource for researchers studying the immune response to SARS-CoV-2, is where the repertoires were released. A de-identified subject ID, COVID-19 status, age in years and sex were almost always included in the sample metadata. HLA class I and class II types, where available, came from metadata supplied by the sample provider rather than from assay-based typing. On the study overall, not on this receptor specifically: How much clinical and demographic metadata was included differed by source and by participant, and the metadata was provided uncurated.

Looking up the germline V gene yields CDR1 SGDLS and CDR2 YYNGEE. The junction carries 14 bases between V and J, which are trimmed by 6 bases and 2 bases respectively. The CDR3 goes from the cysteine to the phenylalanine over 14 residues. Only the CDR3 DNA is retained, 42 bases long and in frame from the first base. This clone was seen only once. There is no known antigen for this receptor. Base qualities are not recorded, but no much larger clone differs from it by a single base. At one collaborating source in Seattle, patients were enrolled during active infection and were followed longitudinally through the course of disease. Each collaborating institution followed its own protocols to collect whole blood in K2EDTA tubes. Collaborator samples were shipped for TCRbeta analysis as frozen whole blood, isolated PBMCs, or DNA extracted from either sample type. TCRbeta CDR3 regions were amplified from genomic DNA by means of the immunoSEQ Assay, a bias-controlled multiplex PCR. The original pipeline was this. The number of nucleated cells in each sample was estimated from the amplification of reference gene primers within the assay. Sequence reads were collapsed and filtered to measure the absolute abundance of every unique TCRbeta CDR3 rearrangement. For each sample, productive Simpson clonality was calculated by taking the square root of Simpson's diversity index across productive rearrangements. TCRdb carries this immuneACCESS record with in-frame sequences only. Its versions omit some clonotypes, under half of them owing to an unresolved V gene in the studies checked, with the rest unexplained. Clone size and the V and J calls come from that table; the DNA yielded D and trimming. The sample table lists around 260,000 clones, more than 85% of them with a count of one. Of the sample, 2.2% is held by the ten largest clones.

The TCR was taken from a woman in her twenties or thirties with COVID-19, enrolled during active disease. The chain couples TRBV9 to TRBJ1-1; a weak D assignment points to TRBD1 (6 bases agree). Sequenced sample: peripheral blood. The bases read TGTGCCAGCACTCGACAGGCCCAAAACACTGAAGCTTTCTTT. Translation gives CASTRQAQNTEAFF.